This record covers a single T cell receptor (beta chain). What it recognizes is unknown. Following a re-call of the 5' RACE reads, TCRdb has one entry per CDR3 protein and lacks DNA. The table lists some 450,000 distinct CDR3 sequences. This sample is drawn from a study of T cells expressing NK-cell markers. Study summary: TCR beta repertoires came from sorted CD3+CD56+NKG2C+, CD3+CD56+NKG2C- and CD3+CD56-NKG2C+ T cells. Findings and limits, study-wide: Also leading the CD3+CD56-NKG2C+ fraction in a handful of donors were these clonotypes.

This CDR3 is 15 amino acids long. CDR1 and CDR2 (germline): LGHNA, YSLEER. Sequencing input: blood T cells: a sorted CD56 or NKG2C T cell subset, CD4+ or CD8+ T cells, or bulk PBMC T cells (not recorded which). The receptor's source is a woman aged 18-70 years in good health. The chain carries TRBV4-3 and TRBJ1-2; without DNA, the TCRdb call of TRBD1 cannot be checked. The CDR3 protein is CASSLLDRGADGYTF.